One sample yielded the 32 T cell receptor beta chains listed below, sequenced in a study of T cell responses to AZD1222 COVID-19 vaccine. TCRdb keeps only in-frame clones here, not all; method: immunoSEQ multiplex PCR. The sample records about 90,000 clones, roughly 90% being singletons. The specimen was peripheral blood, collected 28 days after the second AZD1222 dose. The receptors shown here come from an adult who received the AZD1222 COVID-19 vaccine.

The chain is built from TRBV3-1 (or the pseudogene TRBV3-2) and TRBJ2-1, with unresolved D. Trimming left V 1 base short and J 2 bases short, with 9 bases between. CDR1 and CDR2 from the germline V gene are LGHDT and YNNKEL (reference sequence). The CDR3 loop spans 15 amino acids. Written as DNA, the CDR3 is TGTGCCAGCAGCCAAGGGGTCAAACCCTACAATGAGCAGTTCTTC. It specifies CASSQGVKPYNEQFF.

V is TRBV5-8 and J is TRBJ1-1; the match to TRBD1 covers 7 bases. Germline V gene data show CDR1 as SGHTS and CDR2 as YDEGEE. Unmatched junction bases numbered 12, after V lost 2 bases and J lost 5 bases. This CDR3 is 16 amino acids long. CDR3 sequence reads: CASSFLTGLRETEAFF. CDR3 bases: TGTGCCAGCAGCTTCCTGACAGGGCTCAGGGAAACTGAAGCTTTCTTT.

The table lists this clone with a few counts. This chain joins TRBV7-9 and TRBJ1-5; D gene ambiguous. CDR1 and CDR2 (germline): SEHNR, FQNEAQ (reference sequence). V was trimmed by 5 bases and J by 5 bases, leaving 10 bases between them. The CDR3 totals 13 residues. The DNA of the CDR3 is TGTGCCAGCAGCCCAGCCGGGGATCAGCCCCAGCATTTT. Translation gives CASSPAGDQPQHF.

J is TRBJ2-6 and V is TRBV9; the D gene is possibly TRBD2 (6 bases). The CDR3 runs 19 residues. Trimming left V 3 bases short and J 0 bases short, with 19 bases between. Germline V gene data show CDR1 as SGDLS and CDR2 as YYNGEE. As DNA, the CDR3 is TGTGCCAGCAGCGCTGCCGCCTCCGGGGGAAACTCTGGGGCCAACGTCCTGACTTTC. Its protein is CASSAAASGGNSGANVLTF.

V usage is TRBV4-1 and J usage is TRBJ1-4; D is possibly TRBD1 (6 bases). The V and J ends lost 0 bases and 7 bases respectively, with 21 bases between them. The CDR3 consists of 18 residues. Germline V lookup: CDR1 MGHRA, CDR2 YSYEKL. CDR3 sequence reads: CASSQDPAGGRISEKLFF. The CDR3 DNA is TGCGCCAGCAGCCAAGACCCCGCGGGGGGGCGCATTTCTGAAAAACTGTTTTTT.

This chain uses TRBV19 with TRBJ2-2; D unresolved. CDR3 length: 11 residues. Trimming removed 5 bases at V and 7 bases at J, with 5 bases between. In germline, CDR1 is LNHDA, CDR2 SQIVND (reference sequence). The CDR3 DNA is TGTGCCAGTAGTGTCGTCGGGGAGCTGTTTTTT. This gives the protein CASSVVGELFF.

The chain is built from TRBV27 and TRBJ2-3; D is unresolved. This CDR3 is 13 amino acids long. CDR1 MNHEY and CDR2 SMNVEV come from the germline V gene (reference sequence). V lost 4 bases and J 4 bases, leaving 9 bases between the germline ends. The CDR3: CASSWLGADTQYF. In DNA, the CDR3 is TGTGCCAGCAGTTGGCTGGGTGCAGATACGCAGTATTTT.

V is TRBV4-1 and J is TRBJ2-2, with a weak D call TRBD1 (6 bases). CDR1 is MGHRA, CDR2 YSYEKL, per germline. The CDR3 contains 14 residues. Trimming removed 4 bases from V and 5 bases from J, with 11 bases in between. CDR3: CASSRTVQTGELFF. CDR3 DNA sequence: TGCGCCAGCAGCCGGACAGTTCAAACCGGGGAGCTGTTTTTT.

The chain's CDR3 is CASSQTVNTEAFF. DNA for the CDR3: TGCGCCAGCAGCCAAACGGTGAACACTGAAGCTTTCTTT. The chain carries TRBV4-3 and TRBJ1-1; D is ambiguous. V shed 2 bases and J shed 0 bases, with 4 bases lying between them. Germline loops: CDR1 LGHNA, CDR2 YSLEER. The CDR3 sequence is 13 residues long.

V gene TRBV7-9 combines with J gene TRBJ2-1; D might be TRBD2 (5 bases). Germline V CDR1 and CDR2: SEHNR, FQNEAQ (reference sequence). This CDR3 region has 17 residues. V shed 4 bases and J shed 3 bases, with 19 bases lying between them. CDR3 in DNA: TGTGCCAGCAGCTCCCGCTTAAACCCTCGGGGCTACAATGAGCAGTTCTTC. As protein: CASSSRLNPRGYNEQFF.

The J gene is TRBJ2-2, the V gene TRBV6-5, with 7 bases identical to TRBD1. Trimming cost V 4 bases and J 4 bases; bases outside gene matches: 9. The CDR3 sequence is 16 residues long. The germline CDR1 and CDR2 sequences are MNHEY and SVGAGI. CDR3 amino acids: CASSSNRDRATGELFF. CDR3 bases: TGTGCCAGCAGTTCGAACCGGGACAGAGCCACCGGGGAGCTGTTTTTT.

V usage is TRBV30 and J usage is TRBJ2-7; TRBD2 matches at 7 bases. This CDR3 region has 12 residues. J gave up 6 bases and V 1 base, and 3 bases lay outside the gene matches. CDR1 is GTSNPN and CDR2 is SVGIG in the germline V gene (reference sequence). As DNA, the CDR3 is TGTGCCTGGAGTGGTCCGGGAGGCGAGCAGTACTTC. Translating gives CAWSGPGGEQYF.

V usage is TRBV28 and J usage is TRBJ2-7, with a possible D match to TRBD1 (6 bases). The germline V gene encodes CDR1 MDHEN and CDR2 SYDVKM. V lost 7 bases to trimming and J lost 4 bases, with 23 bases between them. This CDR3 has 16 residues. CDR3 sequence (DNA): TGTGCCAGCACGCACGGGACAAGCCCAGGGTCGTACGAGCAGTACTTC. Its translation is CASTHGTSPGSYEQYF.

CDR3: CASSQERLDPLNQPQHF. The CDR3 nucleotides read TGTGCCAGCAGCCAAGAAAGGTTGGACCCCCTCAATCAGCCCCAGCATTTT. The chain combines TRBV3-1 (or the pseudogene TRBV3-2) with TRBJ1-5; D is ambiguous. The length of the CDR3 is 17 residues. Trimming cost V 0 bases and J 3 bases, with 15 bases left between them. From germline, CDR1 is LGHDT and CDR2 YNNKEL (reference sequence).

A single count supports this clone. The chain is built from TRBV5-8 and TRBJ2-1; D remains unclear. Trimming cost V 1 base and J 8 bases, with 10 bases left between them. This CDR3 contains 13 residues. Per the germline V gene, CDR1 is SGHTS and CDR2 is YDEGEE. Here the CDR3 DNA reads TGTGCCAGCAGCTTGTCTTCGTTCCATGAGCAGTTCTTC. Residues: CASSLSSFHEQFF.

CDR3 sequence: CASSGDTNLNTEAFF. In DNA form, the CDR3 reads TGTGCCAGCAGCGGGGACACCAACCTGAACACTGAAGCTTTCTTT. The V and J genes are TRBV28 and TRBJ1-1; a weak D match, TRBD1 (6 bases). Germline CDR1 is MDHEN and CDR2 is SYDVKM. V shed 6 bases and J shed 0 bases, with 14 bases lying between them. This CDR3 region has 15 residues.

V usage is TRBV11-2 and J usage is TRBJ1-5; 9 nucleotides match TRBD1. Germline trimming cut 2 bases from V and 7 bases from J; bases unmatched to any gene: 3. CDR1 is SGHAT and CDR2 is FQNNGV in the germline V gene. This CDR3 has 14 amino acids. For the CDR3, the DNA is TGTGCCAGCAGCTTATCGGACAGGGGACAGCCCCAGCATTTT. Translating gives CASSLSDRGQPQHF. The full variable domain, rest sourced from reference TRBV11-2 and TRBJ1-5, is EAGVAQSPRYKIIEKRQSVAFWCNPISGHATLYWYQQILGQGPKLLIQFQNNGVVDDSQLPKDRFSAERLKGVDSTLKIQPAKLEDSAVYLCASSLSDRGQPQHFGDGTRLSIL.

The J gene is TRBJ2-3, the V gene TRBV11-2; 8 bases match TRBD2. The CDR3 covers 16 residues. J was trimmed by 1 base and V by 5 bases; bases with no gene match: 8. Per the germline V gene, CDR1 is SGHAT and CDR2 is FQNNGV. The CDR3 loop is CASSPPWRGGTDTQYF. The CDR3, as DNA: TGTGCCAGCAGCCCCCCCTGGCGGGGGGGCACAGATACGCAGTATTTT.

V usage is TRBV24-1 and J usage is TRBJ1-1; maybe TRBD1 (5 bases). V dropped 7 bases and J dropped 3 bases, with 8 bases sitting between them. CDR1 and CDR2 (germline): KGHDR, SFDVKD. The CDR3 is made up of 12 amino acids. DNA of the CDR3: TGTGCCACCAGGGGGCCGGACACTGAAGCTTTCTTT. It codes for CATRGPDTEAFF.

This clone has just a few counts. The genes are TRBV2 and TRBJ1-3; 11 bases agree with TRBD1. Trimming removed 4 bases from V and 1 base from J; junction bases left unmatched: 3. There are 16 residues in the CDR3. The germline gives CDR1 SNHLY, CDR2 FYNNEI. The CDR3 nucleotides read TGTGCCAGCAGTGCAGGGACAGGGGGTTCTGGAAACACCATATATTTT. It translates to CASSAGTGGSGNTIYF.

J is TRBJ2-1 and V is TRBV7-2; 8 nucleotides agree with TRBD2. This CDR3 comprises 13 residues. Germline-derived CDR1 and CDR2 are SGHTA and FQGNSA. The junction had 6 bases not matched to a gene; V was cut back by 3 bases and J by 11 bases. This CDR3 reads CASSFESGRKQFF. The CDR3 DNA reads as TGTGCCAGCAGCTTTGAAAGCGGGAGAAAGCAGTTCTTC.

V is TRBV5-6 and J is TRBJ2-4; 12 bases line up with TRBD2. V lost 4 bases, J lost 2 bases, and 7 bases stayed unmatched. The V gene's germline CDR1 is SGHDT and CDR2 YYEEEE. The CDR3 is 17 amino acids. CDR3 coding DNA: TGTGCCAGCAGCAGGGGACTAGCGGGTACTTCCAAAAACATTCAGTACTTC. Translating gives CASSRGLAGTSKNIQYF.

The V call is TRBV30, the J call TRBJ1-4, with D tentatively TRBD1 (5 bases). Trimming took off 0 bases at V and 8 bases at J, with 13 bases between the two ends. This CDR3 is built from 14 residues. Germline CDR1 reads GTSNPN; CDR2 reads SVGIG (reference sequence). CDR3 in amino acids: CAWSVLGRIEKLFF. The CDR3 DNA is TGTGCCTGGAGTGTACTGGGACGGATCGAAAAACTGTTTTTT. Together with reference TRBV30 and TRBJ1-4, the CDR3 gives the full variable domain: SQTIHQWPATLVQPVGSPLSLECTVEGTSNPNLYWYRQAAGRGLQLLFYSVGIGQISSEVPQNLSASRPQDRQFILSSKKLLLSDSGFYLCAWSVLGRIEKLFFGSGTQLSVL.

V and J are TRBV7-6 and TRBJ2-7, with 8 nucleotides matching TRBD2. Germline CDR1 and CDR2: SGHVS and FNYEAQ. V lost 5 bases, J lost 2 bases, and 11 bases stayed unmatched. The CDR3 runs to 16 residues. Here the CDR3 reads CASSPLSGSPTYEQYF. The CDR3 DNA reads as TGTGCCAGCAGCCCTCTAAGCGGGAGCCCTACCTACGAGCAGTACTTC. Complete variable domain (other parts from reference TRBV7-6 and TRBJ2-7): GAGVSQSPRYKVTKRGQDVALRCDPISGHVSLYWYRQALGQGPEFLTYFNYEAQQDKSGLPNDRFSAERPEGSISTLTIQRTEQRDSAMYRCASSPLSGSPTYEQYFGPGTRLTVT.

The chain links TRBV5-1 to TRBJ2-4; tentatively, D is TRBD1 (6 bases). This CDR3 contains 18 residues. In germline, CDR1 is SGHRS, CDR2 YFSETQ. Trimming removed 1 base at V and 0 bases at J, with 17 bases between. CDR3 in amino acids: CASSLPQGPDLAKNIQYF. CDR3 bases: TGCGCCAGCAGCTTGCCACAGGGACCCGATTTAGCCAAAAACATTCAGTACTTC.

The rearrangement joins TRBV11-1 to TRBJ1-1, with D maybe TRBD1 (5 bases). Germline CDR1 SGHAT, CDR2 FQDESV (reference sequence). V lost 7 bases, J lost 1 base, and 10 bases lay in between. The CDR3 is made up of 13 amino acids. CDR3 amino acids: CASTGPPNTEAFF. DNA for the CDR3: TGTGCCAGCACGGGACCCCCGAACACTGAAGCTTTCTTT.

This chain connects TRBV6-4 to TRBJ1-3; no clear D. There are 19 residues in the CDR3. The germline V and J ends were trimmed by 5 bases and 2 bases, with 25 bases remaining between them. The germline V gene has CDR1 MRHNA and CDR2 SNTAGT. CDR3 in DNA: TGTGCCAGCAGTTTGACGGTGGAACAGACCCTCTCCCCTGGAAACACCATATATTTT. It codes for CASSLTVEQTLSPGNTIYF.

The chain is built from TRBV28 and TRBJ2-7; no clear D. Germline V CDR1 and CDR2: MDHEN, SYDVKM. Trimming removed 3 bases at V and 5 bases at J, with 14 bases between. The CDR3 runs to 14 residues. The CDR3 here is CASSFSLELNEQYF. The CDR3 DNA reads TGTGCCAGCAGTTTTTCTCTAGAGCTGAACGAGCAGTACTTC.

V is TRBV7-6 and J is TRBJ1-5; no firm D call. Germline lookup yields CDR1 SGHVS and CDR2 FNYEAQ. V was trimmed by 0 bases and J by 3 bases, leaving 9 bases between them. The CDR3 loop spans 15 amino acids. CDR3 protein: CASSLAGRVNQPQHF. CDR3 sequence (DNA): TGTGCCAGCAGCTTAGCGGGGAGGGTCAATCAGCCCCAGCATTTT.

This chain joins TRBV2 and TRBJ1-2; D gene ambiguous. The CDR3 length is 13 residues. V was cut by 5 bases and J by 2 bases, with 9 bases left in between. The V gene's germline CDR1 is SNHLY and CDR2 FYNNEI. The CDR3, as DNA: TGTGCCAGCAGTCCGGCGGGCAACTATGGCTACACCTTC. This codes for CASSPAGNYGYTF.

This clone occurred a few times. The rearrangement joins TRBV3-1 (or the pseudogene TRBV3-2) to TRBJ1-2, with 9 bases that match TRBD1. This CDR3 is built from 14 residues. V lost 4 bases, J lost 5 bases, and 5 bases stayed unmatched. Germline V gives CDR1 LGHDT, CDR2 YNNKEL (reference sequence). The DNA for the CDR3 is TGTGCCAGCAGCCTGGACAGGGGATATTATGGCTACACCTTC. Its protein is CASSLDRGYYGYTF.

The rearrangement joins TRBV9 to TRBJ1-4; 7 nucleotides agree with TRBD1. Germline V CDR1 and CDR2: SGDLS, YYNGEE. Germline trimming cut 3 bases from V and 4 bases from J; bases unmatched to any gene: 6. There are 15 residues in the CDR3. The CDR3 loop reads CASSEGTVLNEKLFF. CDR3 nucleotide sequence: TGTGCCAGCAGCGAGGGGACAGTGCTTAATGAAAAACTGTTTTTT.